A selection of T cell receptor beta chains follows, all from one sample in a study of CD8+CD57+ T cells in acquired aplastic anemia. TCRdb re-analysed the reads in MiXCR, keeping a single row per CDR3 protein. The table includes 450,000 to 600,000 distinct CDR3 sequences, approximately 33% detected once. Sequences were obtained from sorted CD4+, CD8+, or CD8+CD57+ T cells (not recorded which) from PBMCs. The receptors come from a human donor with aplastic anemia. The CDR3 runs from the conserved cysteine through the conserved F or W. The D gene is left open where the match is weak. Where a row states a size, it is once, few, many or the class of an expanded clone; other rows omit it.

clone size | J gene | D gene | V gene | CDR3 protein | CDR3 DNA
many | TRBJ1-1 | TRBD1 | TRBV2 | CASSEDGVGNRGEAFF | TGTGCCAGCAGTGAAGACGGGGTGGGTAACAGGGGTGAAGCTTTCTTT
. | TRBJ1-3 | . | TRBV2 | CASSPLPLSGANSGNTIYF | TGTGCCAGCTCACCTCTACCGTTGTCAGGGGCAAACTCTGGAAACACCATATATTTT
. | TRBJ2-7 | . | TRBV29-1 | CSVELDQAGEQYF | TGCAGCGTTGAATTGGACCAAGCAGGCGAGCAGTACTTC
. | TRBJ2-1 | TRBD1 | TRBV19 | CASSFTGGAYEQFF | TGTGCCAGCAGCTTCACAGGGGGCGCGTACGAGCAGTTCTTC
many | TRBJ2-1 | TRBD2 | TRBV2 | CASSSTSPNEQFF | TGTGCCAGCAGTTCGACTAGCCCGAATGAGCAGTTCTTC
. | TRBJ2-1 | TRBD2 | TRBV2 | CASSEGHLAGGQNEQFF | TGTGCCAGCAGTGAAGGCCATTTAGCGGGAGGGCAAAATGAGCAGTTCTTC
. | TRBJ2-1 | TRBD2 | TRBV10-3 | CAIAGTSGDEQFF | TGTGCCATCGCCGGGACTAGCGGAGATGAGCAGTTCTTC
many | TRBJ2-5 | . | TRBV19 | CASSPRAPGTQYF | TGTGCCAGTAGTCCAAGGGCTCCGGGGACCCAGTACTTC
few | TRBJ1-1 | TRBD1 | TRBV5-1 | CASSQGQGRGTEAFF | TGCGCCAGCAGCCAAGGACAGGGGCGGGGGACTGAAGCTTTCTTT
few | TRBJ2-1 | . | TRBV12-3/TRBV12-4 | CASSDGQGSNEQFF | TGTGCCAGCAGTGACGGACAAGGGTCCAATGAGCAGTTCTTC
many | TRBJ1-1 | TRBD1 | TRBV10-3 | CAISEQGRGVDPEAFF | TGTGCCATCAGTGAACAGGGGCGCGGGGTAGATCCTGAAGCTTTCTTT
. | TRBJ1-5 | . | TRBV10-3 | CAISESLGASNQPQHF | TGTGCCATCAGTGAGTCATTAGGGGCGAGCAATCAGCCCCAGCATTTT
many | TRBJ2-7 | TRBD1 | TRBV20-1 | CSAHPGQGSSEQYF | TGCAGTGCTCACCCGGGACAGGGTTCAAGCGAGCAGTACTTC
. | TRBJ2-1 | . | TRBV2 | CASSPLASPYNEQFF | TGTGCCAGCAGTCCTCTAGCGTCCCCCTACAATGAGCAGTTCTTC
few | TRBJ2-1 | TRBD2 | TRBV20-1 | CSAWTSGTYNEQFF | TGCAGTGCATGGACTAGCGGTACCTACAATGAGCAGTTCTTC
. | TRBJ2-5 | . | TRBV5-4 | CASSPDSFQETQYF | TGTGCCAGCAGCCCGGACTCCTTCCAGGAGACCCAGTACTTC
. | TRBJ1-6 | TRBD1 | TRBV7-8 | CASSFGQGAANSPLHF | TGTGCCAGCAGCTTTGGACAGGGGGCGGCTAATTCACCCCTCCACTTT
. | TRBJ2-1 | TRBD2 | TRBV19 | CASSIGAGGTFNEQFF | TGTGCCAGTAGTATAGGGGCGGGAGGGACCTTCAATGAGCAGTTCTTC
many | TRBJ1-1 | . | TRBV7-8 | CASSLGRLTEAFF | TGTGCCAGCAGCTTAGGCAGGTTGACTGAAGCTTTCTTT
. | TRBJ2-4 | . | TRBV5-1 | CASSPTALAKNIQYF | TGCGCCAGCAGCCCGACAGCCCTAGCCAAAAACATTCAGTACTTC